This T cell receptor beta chain appears in the sequencing data of a study of T cell responses to AZD1222 COVID-19 vaccine (dated by TCRdb to about 2021). For context, the study as a whole: TCR sequencing covered 230 or so trial participants: 200 to 220 given two doses of AZD1222 and about 26 given two doses of MenACWY control vaccine. Enrollment into the trials was organized by age into subgroups of 18-55, 56-69 and 70-plus years, and those subgroups contained about 160, 30 and 59 TCR-sequenced participants, respectively.

This specimen's time point label, per the study, means: about 28 days (+/-7) after the second vaccine dose. The sample's treatment or condition, from its label and the paper: meningococcal conjugate vaccine given as trial control. Vaccinee samples came from UK trials COV001 and COV002, including a single-blind randomized controlled phase 2/3 trial of AZD1222 (ChAdOx1 nCoV-19) in healthy adults. For TCRbeta chain sequencing, PBMC samples from trial participants were taken at day 0 and at day 28 after the second dose. The CDR3 regions of human TCRbeta chains were analyzed by immunosequencing. The authors' pipeline ran thus. Repertoire TCRs were checked for matches against a reference library of SARS-CoV-2-specific TCRs that had been generated using the MIRA antigen-specificity platform. Breadth was defined as the fraction of unique TCRs that were SARS-CoV-2-associated. Depth was defined as the fraction of total T cells that were SARS-CoV-2-associated. Using the MIRA data, each spike-specific TCR was assigned both to the spike region to which the TCR was reactive and to a CD4 or CD8 class. Log10-transformed breadth and depth values were compared by one-way ANOVA with Sidak's multiple comparisons tests. Held by TCRdb, this immuneACCESS table contains in-frame sequences only and omits some clones. Under half of the omission traces to an unresolved V gene where checked; the cause of the rest is unknown. The V and J calls and clone size are taken from that table; D and trimming were inferred from the DNA. The sample has 150,000 to 200,000 clones on record, approximately 94% of them singletons. The top ten clones comprise less than 4% of the sample.

Results the study describes overall, beyond this receptor: The vaccine-associated CD4 TCRs covered the entire spike protein, and the dominant responses fell in regions 160-218 and 743-854. Conclusions about previously exposed vaccinees are limited, since just 6 or 7 AZD1222 recipients were seropositive for SARS-CoV-2 at baseline. Because no day 14 peak-response samples were available, the repertoires could be characterized only after the peak T cell response. Most participants were white British and females outnumbered males, and the authors suggested that clonal diversity may have been underestimated. In the small 56-69-year group, the increase in depth fell short of significance, most likely because of low power. Reportedly, almost half of the unique spike-specific TCRs recognized epitopes lying outside the regions that are mutated in the B.1.351 and B.1.1.7 variants. After two AZD1222 doses, spike-specific TCR breadth and depth were significantly higher than at day 0 and than in MenACWY recipients.

Comment on this clone: The antigen it recognizes is unknown. Base qualities are not provided; no much larger clone lies one nucleotide away.

The input for sequencing was peripheral blood, taken 28 days after the second dose of the MenACWY control vaccine. The sequence was obtained from an adult who received the MenACWY meningococcal vaccine as a control.

Here the CDR3 is given as CASSNGYTF. The sequenced DNA: TGTGCCAGCAGTAATGGCTACACCTTC. The rearranged segments are TRBV27 and TRBJ1-2; no D gene call is confident. Taken from cysteine to phenylalanine, the CDR3 has 9 residues. Only CDR3 DNA remains: 27 bases, in frame from the first base. The germline V gene (reference sequence) yields MNHEY for CDR1 and SMNVEV for CDR2. The V end loses 5 bases and the J end loses 6 bases, and a stretch of 1 base separates them.